Listed below are T cell receptor beta chains from one sample, sequenced in a study of OX40 agonist ivuxolimab in advanced cancers. Using immunoSEQ multiplex PCR, the repertoire was profiled, and TCRdb retains in-frame clones only, with some absent. The table shows over 75,000 clones, with around 90% occurring only once. Source: CD4+ or CD8+ T cells sorted from blood, taken in a trial of the OX40 agonist ivuxolimab. These TCRs come from an adult with an advanced solid tumor such as melanoma, head and neck, liver or kidney cancer. The CDR3 runs from the conserved cysteine through the conserved F or W. Fields, in order: V gene, clone size, D gene, J gene, CDR3 DNA, CDR3 protein. The D gene is left open where the match is weak. Clone size appears in some rows only: once, few, many, or a class for an expanded clone.

TRBV5-1	-	TRBD2	TRBJ2-2	TGCGCCAGCAGCCACGGACTAGATAACACCGGGGAGCTGTTTTTT	CASSHGLDNTGELFF
TRBV5-4	-	TRBD2	TRBJ2-3	TGTGCCAGCAGAATCACTAGCGGGGCTAGCACAGATACGCAGTATTTT	CASRITSGASTDTQYF
TRBV2	-	-	TRBJ1-1	TGTGCCAGCAGGACAGAGACGAACACTGAAGCTTTCTTT	CASRTETNTEAFF
TRBV30	-	TRBD1	TRBJ1-5	TGTGCCTGGAGTACCCCGGACAGGGACCCCCAAGGCAATCAGCCCCAGCATTTT	CAWSTPDRDPQGNQPQHF
TRBV4-1	-	-	TRBJ2-1	TGCGCCAGCAGCCACCCTTTGGGTGAGCAGTTCTTC	CASSHPLGEQFF
TRBV4-3	once	TRBD2	TRBJ2-7	TGCGCCAGCAGCCCCGGGACTAGCGGGATCTACGAGCAGTACTTC	CASSPGTSGIYEQYF
TRBV5-4	-	-	TRBJ2-3	TGTGCCAGCAGCCCGCCCGTGGGCACAGATACGCAGTATTTT	CASSPPVGTDTQYF
TRBV9	-	-	TRBJ2-5	TGTGCCAGCAGCGTGACGGGGGCTGGAGAGCAGTACTTC	CASSVTGAGEQYF
TRBV5-6	-	-	TRBJ2-7	TGTGCCAGCAGCTCAGACTTATCCTACGAGCAGTACTTC	CASSSDLSYEQYF
TRBV18	-	TRBD2	TRBJ2-7	TGTGCCAGCTCACGCCTAGCGGGAGCGGCCTACGAGCAGTACTTC	CASSRLAGAAYEQYF
TRBV12-5	-	TRBD1	TRBJ2-7	TGTGCTAGTGGTCGCCGGGACAGGGTGTACGAGCAGTACTTC	CASGRRDRVYEQYF
TRBV6-5	-	-	TRBJ2-2	TGTGCCAGCAAAAAGACTACGAACACCGGGGAGCTGTTTTTT	CASKKTTNTGELFF
TRBV11-2	-	-	TRBJ2-1	TGTGCCAGCAGCTTAGATCAAAACAATGAGCAGTTCTTC	CASSLDQNNEQFF
TRBV30	-	-	TRBJ2-7	TGTGCCTGGAGGCAGGGGTTCTACGAGCAGTACTTC	CAWRQGFYEQYF
TRBV5-1	-	-	TRBJ2-3	TGCGCCAGCAGCTTGGGCCTAGCGCGCACAGATACGCAGTATTTT	CASSLGLARTDTQYF
TRBV7-2	once	-	TRBJ2-2	TGTGCCAGCAGCTTCCTCCCCCCGACAGCAAACACCGGGGAGCTGTTTTTT	CASSFLPPTANTGELFF
TRBV2	-	-	TRBJ1-3	TGTGCCAGCAGCCGATCGACTTGGGCCTTCGGAAACACCATATATTTT	CASSRSTWAFGNTIYF
TRBV9	-	-	TRBJ1-1	TGTGCCAGCAGCGGCGGAGGGCGAATTAACACTGAAGCTTTCTTT	CASSGGGRINTEAFF